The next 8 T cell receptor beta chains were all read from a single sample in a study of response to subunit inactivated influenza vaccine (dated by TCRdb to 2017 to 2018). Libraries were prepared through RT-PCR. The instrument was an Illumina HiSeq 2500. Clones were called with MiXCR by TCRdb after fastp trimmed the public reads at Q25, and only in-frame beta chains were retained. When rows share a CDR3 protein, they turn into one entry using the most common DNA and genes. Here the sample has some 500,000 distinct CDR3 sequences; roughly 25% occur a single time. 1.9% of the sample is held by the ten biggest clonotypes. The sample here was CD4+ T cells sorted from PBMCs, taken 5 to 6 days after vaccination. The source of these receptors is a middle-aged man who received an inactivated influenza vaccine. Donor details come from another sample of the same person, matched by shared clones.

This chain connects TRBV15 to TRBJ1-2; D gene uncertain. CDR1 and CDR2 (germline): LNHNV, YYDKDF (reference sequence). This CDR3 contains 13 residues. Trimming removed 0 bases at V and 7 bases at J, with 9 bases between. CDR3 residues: CATSRDGQRGYTF. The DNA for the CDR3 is TGTGCCACCAGCAGAGATGGTCAGCGTGGCTACACCTTC.

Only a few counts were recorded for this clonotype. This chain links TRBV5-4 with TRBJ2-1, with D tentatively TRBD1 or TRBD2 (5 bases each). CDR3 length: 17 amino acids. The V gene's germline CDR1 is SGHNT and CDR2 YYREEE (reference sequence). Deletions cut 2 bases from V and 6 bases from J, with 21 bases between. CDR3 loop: CASSFDRGSSTGNEQFF. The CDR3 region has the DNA TGTGCCAGCAGCTTCGACAGAGGGTCTTCAACGGGCAATGAGCAGTTCTTC.

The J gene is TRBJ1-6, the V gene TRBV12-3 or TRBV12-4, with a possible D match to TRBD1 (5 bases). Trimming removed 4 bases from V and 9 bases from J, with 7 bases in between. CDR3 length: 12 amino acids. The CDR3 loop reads CASSWGGSPLHF. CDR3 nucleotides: TGTGCCAGCAGTTGGGGGGGTTCACCCCTCCACTTT.

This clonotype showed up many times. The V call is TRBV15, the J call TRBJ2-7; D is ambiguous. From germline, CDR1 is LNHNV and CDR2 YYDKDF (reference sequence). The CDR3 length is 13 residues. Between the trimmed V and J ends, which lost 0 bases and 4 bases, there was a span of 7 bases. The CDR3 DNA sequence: TGTGCCACCAGCAGAGATTTAAGATACGAGCAGTACTTC. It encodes CATSRDLRYEQYF.

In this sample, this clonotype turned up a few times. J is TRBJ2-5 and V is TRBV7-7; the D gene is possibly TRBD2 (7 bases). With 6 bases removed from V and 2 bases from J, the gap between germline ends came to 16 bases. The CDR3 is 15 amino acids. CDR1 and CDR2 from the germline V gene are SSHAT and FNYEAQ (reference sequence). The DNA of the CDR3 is TGTGCCAGCAGTAAGGGGGGGGGCGGACAAGAGACCCAGTACTTC. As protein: CASSKGGGGQETQYF.

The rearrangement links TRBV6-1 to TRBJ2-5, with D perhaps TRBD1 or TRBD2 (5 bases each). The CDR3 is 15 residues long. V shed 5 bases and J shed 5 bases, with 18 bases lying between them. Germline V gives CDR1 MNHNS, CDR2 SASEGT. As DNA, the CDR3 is TGTGCCAGCAGTCGGGACGCCCAGATGTGGGAGACCCAGTACTTC. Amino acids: CASSRDAQMWETQYF.

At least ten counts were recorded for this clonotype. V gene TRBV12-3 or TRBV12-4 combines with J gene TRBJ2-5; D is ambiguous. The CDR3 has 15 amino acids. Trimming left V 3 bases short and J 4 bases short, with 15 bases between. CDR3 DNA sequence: TGTGCCAGCAGTTTTCCCCAAACCTTAGGAGAGACCCAGTACTTC. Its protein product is CASSFPQTLGETQYF.

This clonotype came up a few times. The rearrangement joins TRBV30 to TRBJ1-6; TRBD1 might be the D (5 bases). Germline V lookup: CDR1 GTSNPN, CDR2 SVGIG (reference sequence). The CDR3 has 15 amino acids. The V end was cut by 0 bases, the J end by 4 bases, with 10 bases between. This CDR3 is CAWSVTTVYNSPLHF. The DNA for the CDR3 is TGTGCCTGGAGTGTCACGACAGTATATAATTCACCCCTCCACTTT.